One and the same sample provided the 9 T cell receptor beta chains below, sequenced in a study of blood T cell repertoires in COVID-19. Libraries were prepared by immunoSEQ multiplex PCR; TCRdb keeps only in-frame clonotypes and omits some of them. The table shows about 200,000 clones, with approximately 80% occurring only once. Sequencing was performed on PBMCs or T cells enriched from blood (not recorded which). All receptors come from a woman in her thirties or forties with acute COVID-19.

As DNA, the CDR3 is TGCGCCAGCAGCCCCCTTGCGGCGAGCTCTGGAAACACCATATATTTT. The encoded protein is CASSPLAASSGNTIYF. The gene calls are TRBV5-1 and TRBJ1-3; D unclear. This CDR3 comprises 16 residues. Per germline, CDR1 SGHRS and CDR2 YFSETQ. Trimming took 4 bases from V and 0 from J, leaving 14 bases between them.

This clone was recorded once. The V and J genes are TRBV30 and TRBJ1-3; D is undetermined. Trimming stripped 3 bases from V and 3 bases from J, with 3 bases between. There are 11 residues in the CDR3. Germline values: CDR1 GTSNPN, CDR2 SVGIG (reference sequence). The CDR3 sequence is CAWSYGNTIYF. CDR3 nucleotides: TGTGCCTGGAGCTATGGAAACACCATATATTTT.

The chain recombines TRBV30 with TRBJ1-2, with 12 bases that match TRBD1. The CDR3 has 14 amino acids. Per the germline V gene, CDR1 is GTSNPN and CDR2 is SVGIG (reference sequence). V lost 8 bases, J lost 4 bases, and 8 bases stayed unmatched. The DNA for the CDR3 is TGTGCCGGGGGACAGGGGGCTTTTACCTATGGCTACACCTTC. The encoded protein is CAGGQGAFTYGYTF.

The rearrangement uses TRBV4-3 and TRBJ1-5; D unclear. Looked up from germline, CDR1 is LGHNA and CDR2 is YSLEER. With 2 bases removed from V and 4 bases from J, the gap between germline ends came to 12 bases. CDR3 length: 15 residues. This CDR3 is CASSQSLGVNQPQHF. The CDR3 coding sequence is TGCGCCAGCAGCCAATCTCTCGGGGTTAATCAGCCCCAGCATTTT.

This clone came up a few times. The chain uses TRBV5-1 and TRBJ1-1, with D perhaps matching TRBD1 (6 bases). Looked up from germline, CDR1 is SGHRS and CDR2 is YFSETQ. The V and J ends lost 1 base and 0 bases respectively, with 10 bases between them. CDR3 length equals 15 residues. This CDR3 reads CASSLWGGMNTEAFF. The CDR3 nucleotides are TGCGCCAGCAGCTTGTGGGGGGGCATGAACACTGAAGCTTTCTTT.

This clone was seen more than once but under ten times. V is TRBV5-6 and J is TRBJ1-5, with D possibly TRBD1 on 5 matching bases. V lost 6 bases, J lost 5 bases, and 15 bases lay in between. Germline CDR1 is SGHDT and CDR2 is YYEEEE. The CDR3 loop spans 14 amino acids. CDR3 protein: CASTLFSGDQPQHF. The DNA of the CDR3 is TGTGCCAGCACCCTATTTTCGGGGGATCAGCCCCAGCATTTT.

The CDR3 DNA reads TGCAGCGGCGGGGAGCCCCGGGGACCCATATATTTT. Translating it yields CSGGEPRGPIYF. The V and J genes are TRBV29-1 and TRBJ1-3; D is perhaps TRBD1 (5 bases). Germline V gene lookup returns CDR1 SQVTM and CDR2 ANQGSEA. V dropped 7 bases and J dropped 11 bases, with 18 bases sitting between them. The CDR3 extends over 12 amino acids. Using reference TRBV29-1 and TRBJ1-3 for the parts outside the CDR3, the full variable domain is SAVISQKPSRDICQRGTSLTIQCQVDSQVTMMFWYRQQPGQSLTLIATANQGSEATYESGFVIDKFPISRPNLTFSTLTVSNMSPEDSSIYLCSGGEPRGPIYFGEGSWLTVV.

The rearrangement uses TRBV24-1 and TRBJ2-2; 11 bases agree with TRBD1. The CDR3 loop spans 16 amino acids. With V trimmed by 3 bases and J by 5 bases, 4 bases remained unmatched. Per the germline V gene, CDR1 is KGHDR and CDR2 is SFDVKD. The CDR3 protein is CATSDGDRGTTGELFF. CDR3 nucleotides: TGTGCCACCAGTGATGGGGACAGGGGGACAACCGGGGAGCTGTTTTTT.

This clone occurred a few times. J is TRBJ2-1 and V is TRBV11-3, with a weak D call TRBD2 (6 bases). The length of the CDR3 is 14 residues. V lost 4 bases and J 6 bases, leaving 13 bases between the germline ends. Germline V lookup: CDR1 SGHNT, CDR2 YENEEA. The CDR3 here is CASSYGGARNEQFF. The CDR3 DNA follows: TGTGCCAGCAGCTACGGCGGGGCTCGCAATGAGCAGTTCTTC.